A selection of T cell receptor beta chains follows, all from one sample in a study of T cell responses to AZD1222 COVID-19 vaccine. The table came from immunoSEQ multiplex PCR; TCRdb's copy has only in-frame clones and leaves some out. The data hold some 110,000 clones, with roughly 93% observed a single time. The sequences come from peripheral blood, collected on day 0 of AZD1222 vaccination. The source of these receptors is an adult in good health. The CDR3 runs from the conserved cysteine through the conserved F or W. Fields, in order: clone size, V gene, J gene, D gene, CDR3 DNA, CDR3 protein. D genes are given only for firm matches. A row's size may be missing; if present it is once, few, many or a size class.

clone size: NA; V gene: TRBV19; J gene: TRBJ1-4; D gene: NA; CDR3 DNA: TGTGCCAGTAGTATTACCCGGGACTGGGGAGAAAAACTGTTTTTT; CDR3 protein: CASSITRDWGEKLFF
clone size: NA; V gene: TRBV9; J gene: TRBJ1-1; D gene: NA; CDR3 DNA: TGTGCCAGCAGCCCCCGGGACACTAATCCTGAAGCTTTCTTT; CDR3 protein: CASSPRDTNPEAFF
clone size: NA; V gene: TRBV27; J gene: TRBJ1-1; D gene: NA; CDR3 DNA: TGTGCCAGCAGTCCTGGTTGGGCGGCGAACACTGAAGCTTTCTTT; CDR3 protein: CASSPGWAANTEAFF
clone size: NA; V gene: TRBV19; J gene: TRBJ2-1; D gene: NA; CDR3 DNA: TGTGCCAGTAGTCGGGACCCTGCCAATGAGCAGTTCTTC; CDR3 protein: CASSRDPANEQFF
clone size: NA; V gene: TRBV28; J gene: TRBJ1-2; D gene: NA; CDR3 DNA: TGTGCCAGCAGTTTAGAGGGGCGTAGGTATGGCTACACCTTC; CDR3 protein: CASSLEGRRYGYTF
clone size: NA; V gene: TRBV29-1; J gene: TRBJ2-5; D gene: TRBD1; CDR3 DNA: TGCAGCGCTGACAGGGGGTCTGAGACCCAGTACTTC; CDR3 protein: CSADRGSETQYF
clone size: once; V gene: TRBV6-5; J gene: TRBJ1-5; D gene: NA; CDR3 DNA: TGTGCCAGCAGTTACTCGAATGGGCAACGGGAGCCCCAGCATTTT; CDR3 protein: CASSYSNGQREPQHF
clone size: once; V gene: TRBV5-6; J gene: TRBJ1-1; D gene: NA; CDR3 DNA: TGTGCCAGCAGCTTGGCTCAGACAAACACTGAAGCTTTCTTT; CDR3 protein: CASSLAQTNTEAFF
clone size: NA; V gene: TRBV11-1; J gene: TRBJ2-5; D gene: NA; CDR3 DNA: TGTGCCAGCAGCTCCCCGACCACCCCGGAGACCCAGTACTTC; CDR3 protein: CASSSPTTPETQYF
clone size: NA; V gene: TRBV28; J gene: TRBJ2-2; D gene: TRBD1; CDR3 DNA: TGTGCCAGCAGAACCTCAGGGACAGGGGTTACCGGGGAGCTGTTTTTT; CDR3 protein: CASRTSGTGVTGELFF
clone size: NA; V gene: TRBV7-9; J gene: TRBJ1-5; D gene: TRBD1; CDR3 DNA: TGTGCCAGCAGCTCCATTGGAGACAGGGCAGATCAGCCCCAGCATTTT; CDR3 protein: CASSSIGDRADQPQHF
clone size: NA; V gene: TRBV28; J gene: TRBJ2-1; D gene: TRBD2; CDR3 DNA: TGTGCCAGCAGCCCCAGACTAGCGGAGTACAATGAGCAGTTCTTC; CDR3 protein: CASSPRLAEYNEQFF
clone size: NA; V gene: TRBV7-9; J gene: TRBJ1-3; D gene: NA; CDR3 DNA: TGTGCCAGCAGCTTACAAGACTACAAGAGTGGAAACACCATATATTTT; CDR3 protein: CASSLQDYKSGNTIYF
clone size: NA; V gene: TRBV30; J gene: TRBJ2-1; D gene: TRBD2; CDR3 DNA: TGTGCCTGGAGTCTCCCGGGACTAGCGGGTCTTGGGAATGAGCAGTTCTTC; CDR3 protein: CAWSLPGLAGLGNEQFF
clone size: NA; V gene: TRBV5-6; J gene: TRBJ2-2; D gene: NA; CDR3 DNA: TGTGCCAGCAGCGAGATCCTAGGAGTTGACACCGGGGAGCTGTTTTTT; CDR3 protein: CASSEILGVDTGELFF
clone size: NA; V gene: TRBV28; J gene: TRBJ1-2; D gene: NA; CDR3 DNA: TGTGCCAGCAGCCTACCGGGCGGGTGGCGAGGGACCTTC; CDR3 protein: CASSLPGGWRGTF
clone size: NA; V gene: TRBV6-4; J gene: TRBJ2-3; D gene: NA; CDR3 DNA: TGTGCCAGCAGTGAAACATCGGTAGGGGGGAGAGATACGCAGTATTTT; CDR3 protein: CASSETSVGGRDTQYF
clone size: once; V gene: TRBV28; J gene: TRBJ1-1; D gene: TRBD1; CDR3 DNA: TGTGCCAGCAGTTTTGAGACAGGGGGCAACAGAGAAGCTTTCTTT; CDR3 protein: CASSFETGGNREAFF
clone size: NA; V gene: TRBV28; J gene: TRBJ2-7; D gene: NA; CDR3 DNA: TGTGCCAGCAGTTACAGGGAGTACGAGCAGTACTTC; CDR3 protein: CASSYREYEQYF
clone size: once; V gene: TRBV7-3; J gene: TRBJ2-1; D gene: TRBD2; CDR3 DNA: TGTGCCAGCAGCGGGACTAGGGGTAAGAATGAGCAGTTCTTC; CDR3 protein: CASSGTRGKNEQFF
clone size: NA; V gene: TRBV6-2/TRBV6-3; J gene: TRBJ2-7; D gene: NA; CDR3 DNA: TGTGCCAGCAGTCCAGAGTACACGGGGGAGCAGTACTTC; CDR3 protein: CASSPEYTGEQYF
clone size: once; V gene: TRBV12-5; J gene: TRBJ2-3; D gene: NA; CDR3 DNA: TGTGCTAGTGCCCCCCCTGGGCGGACGACCTACACAGATACGCAGTATTTT; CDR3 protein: CASAPPGRTTYTDTQYF
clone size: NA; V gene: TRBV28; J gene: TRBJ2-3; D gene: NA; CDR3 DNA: TGTGCCAGCAGTTTTCTGGGCGACCTCTATAATACGCAGTATTTT; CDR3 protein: CASSFLGDLYNTQYF
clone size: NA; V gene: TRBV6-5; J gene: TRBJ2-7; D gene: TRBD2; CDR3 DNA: TGTGCCAGCACCAGCGGGACGGCCGGGGGCGAGCAGTACTTC; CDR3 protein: CASTSGTAGGEQYF
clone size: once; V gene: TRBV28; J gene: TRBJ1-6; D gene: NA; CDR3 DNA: TGTGCCAGCAGTTTATGGACGGGTTCTACCTATAATTCACCCCTCCACTTT; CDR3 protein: CASSLWTGSTYNSPLHF
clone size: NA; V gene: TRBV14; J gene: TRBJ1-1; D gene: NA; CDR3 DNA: TGTGCCAGCAGCCAAGCTTGGGTGAACACTGAAGCTTTCTTT; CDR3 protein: CASSQAWVNTEAFF
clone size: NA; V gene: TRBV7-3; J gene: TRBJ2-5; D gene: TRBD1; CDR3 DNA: TGTGCCAGCAGCCCCCGGCAGGGGGACATCCAAGAGACCCAGTACTTC; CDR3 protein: CASSPRQGDIQETQYF
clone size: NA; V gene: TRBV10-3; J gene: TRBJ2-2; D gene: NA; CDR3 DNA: TGTGCCATCCGGGACATGGGGCACACCGGGGAGCTGTTTTTT; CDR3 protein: CAIRDMGHTGELFF
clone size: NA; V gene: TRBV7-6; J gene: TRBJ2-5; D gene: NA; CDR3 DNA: TGTGCCAGCAGCTTATATACGGGAGCTGAAGAGACCCAGTACTTC; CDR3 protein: CASSLYTGAEETQYF
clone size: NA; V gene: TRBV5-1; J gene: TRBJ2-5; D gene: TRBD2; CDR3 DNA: TGCGCCAGCAGACTAGCGGGAGGGCAAGAGACCCAGTACTTC; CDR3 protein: CASRLAGGQETQYF
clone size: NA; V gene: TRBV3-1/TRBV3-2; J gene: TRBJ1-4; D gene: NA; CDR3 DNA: TGTGCCAGCAGCCAAAGGGCGCATAATGAAAAACTGTTTTTT; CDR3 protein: CASSQRAHNEKLFF
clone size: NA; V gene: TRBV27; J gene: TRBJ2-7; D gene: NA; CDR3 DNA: TGTGCCAGCAGTTCAACCCTTCGTCCCTACGAGCAGTACTTC; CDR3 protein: CASSSTLRPYEQYF
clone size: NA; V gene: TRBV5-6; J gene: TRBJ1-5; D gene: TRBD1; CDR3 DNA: TGTGCCAGCAGCTTGCGGACAGGGGGTAGGCCCCAGCATTTT; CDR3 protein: CASSLRTGGRPQHF
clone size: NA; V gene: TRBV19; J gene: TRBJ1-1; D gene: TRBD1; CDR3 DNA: TGTGCCAGTAGTATCCCGGGACAGGGATTTACTGAAGCTTTCTTT; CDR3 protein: CASSIPGQGFTEAFF
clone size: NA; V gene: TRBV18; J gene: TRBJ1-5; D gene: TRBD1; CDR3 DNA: TGTGCCAGCTCACCTTATACGACAGGGGGCGGCAATCAGCCCCAGCATTTT; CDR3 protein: CASSPYTTGGGNQPQHF
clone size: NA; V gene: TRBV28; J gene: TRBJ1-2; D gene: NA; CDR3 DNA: TGTGCCAGCAGTTTGGGGCTGAAGGGGAGCTATGGCTACACCTTC; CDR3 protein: CASSLGLKGSYGYTF
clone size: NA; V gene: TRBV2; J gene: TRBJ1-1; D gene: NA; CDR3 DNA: TGTGCCAGCAGTGAAGGCGAGGGGGGAAAAGCTTTCTTT; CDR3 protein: CASSEGEGGKAFF
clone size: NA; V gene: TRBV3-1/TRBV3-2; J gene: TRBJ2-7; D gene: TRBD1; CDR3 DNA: TGTGCCAGCAGCCTCCGGACAGGGAACTACGAGCAGTACTTC; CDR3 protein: CASSLRTGNYEQYF
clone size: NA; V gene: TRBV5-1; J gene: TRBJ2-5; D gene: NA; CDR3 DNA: TGCGCCAGCAGCTTGGGTCAGGGAGAAGAGACCCAGTACTTC; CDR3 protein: CASSLGQGEETQYF
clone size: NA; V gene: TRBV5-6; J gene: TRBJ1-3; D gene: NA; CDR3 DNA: TGTGCCAGCAGCTTAACAAGGGATGGGGGCTCCCGCCTGGGAAACACCATATATTTT; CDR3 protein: CASSLTRDGGSRLGNTIYF
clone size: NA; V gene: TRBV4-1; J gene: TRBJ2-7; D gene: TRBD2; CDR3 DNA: TGCGCCAGCAGCCGAACTAGCGGGTTAGCCTACGAGCAGTACTTC; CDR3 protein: CASSRTSGLAYEQYF
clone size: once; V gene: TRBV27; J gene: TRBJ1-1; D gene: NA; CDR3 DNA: TGTGCCAGCAGTTTGGTGTGGGAGGGGATGGCTTTCTTT; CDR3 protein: CASSLVWEGMAFF
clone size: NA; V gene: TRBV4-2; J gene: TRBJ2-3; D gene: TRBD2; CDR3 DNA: TGTGCCAGCCGGACTAGCGGATCTAGCACAGATACGCAGTATTTT; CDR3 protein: CASRTSGSSTDTQYF
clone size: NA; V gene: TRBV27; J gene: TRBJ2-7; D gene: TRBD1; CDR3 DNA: TGTGCCAGCAGCCTACAGGGGTTCTACGAGCAGTACTTC; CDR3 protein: CASSLQGFYEQYF
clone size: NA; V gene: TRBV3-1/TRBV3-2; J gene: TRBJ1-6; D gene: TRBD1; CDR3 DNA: TGTGCCAGCAGCCCCCGCTTGACAGGGAATGGATCACCCCTCCACTTT; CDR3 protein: CASSPRLTGNGSPLHF
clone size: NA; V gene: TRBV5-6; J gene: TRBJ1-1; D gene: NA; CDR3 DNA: TGTGCCAGCAGCTCAGGACAGAACACTGAAGCTTTCTTT; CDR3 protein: CASSSGQNTEAFF
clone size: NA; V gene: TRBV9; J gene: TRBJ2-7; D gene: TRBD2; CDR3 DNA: TGTGCCAGCAGCGTAGGGACTAGCGCATCGAAGCAGTACTTC; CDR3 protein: CASSVGTSASKQYF
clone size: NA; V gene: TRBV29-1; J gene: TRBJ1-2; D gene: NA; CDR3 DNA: TGCAGCGTTAAAAAGACAGGCTTTGATGGCTACACCTTC; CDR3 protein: CSVKKTGFDGYTF
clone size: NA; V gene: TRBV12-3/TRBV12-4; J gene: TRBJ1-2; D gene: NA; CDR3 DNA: TGTGCCAGCAGTCGTGGACAGCCCTATGGCTACACCTTC; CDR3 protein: CASSRGQPYGYTF
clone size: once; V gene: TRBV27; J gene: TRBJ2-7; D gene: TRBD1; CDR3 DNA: TGTGCCAGCAGTCCAAGGACAGGCTACGAGCAGTACTTC; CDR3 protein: CASSPRTGYEQYF
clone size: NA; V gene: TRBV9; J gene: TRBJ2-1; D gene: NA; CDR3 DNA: TGTGCCAGCAGCGTAATTGCGGGCCCCCTGTTCTTC; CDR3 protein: CASSVIAGPLFF
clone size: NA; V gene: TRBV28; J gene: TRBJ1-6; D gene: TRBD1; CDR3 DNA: TGTGCCAGCAGTTCGGGACAGGGCGTTAATTCACCCCTCCACTTT; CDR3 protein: CASSSGQGVNSPLHF
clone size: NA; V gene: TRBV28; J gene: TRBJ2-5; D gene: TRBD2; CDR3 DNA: TGTGCCAGCAACTCGGGGGGGGCGTACCAAGAGACCCAGTACTTC; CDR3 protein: CASNSGGAYQETQYF
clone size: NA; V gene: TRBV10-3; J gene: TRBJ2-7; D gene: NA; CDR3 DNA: TGTGCCATCAGTGACCCGATCCGGGGGTGGGACTACGAGCAGTACTTC; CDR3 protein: CAISDPIRGWDYEQYF
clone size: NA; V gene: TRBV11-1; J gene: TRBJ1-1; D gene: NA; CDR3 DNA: TGTGCCAGCAGCTTAATACAGGGTGGAAGGGCTGAAGCTTTCTTT; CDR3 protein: CASSLIQGGRAEAFF